This is a list of T cell receptor beta chains from one sample in a study of blood T cells in healthy people across ages. TCRdb re-called the 5' RACE reads with MiXCR, one entry per CDR3 protein. The repertoire consists of 1.2 million to 1.5 million distinct CDR3 sequences, with approximately 59% occurring once and the leading ten covering about 6.7%. Sequenced: blood. All receptors come from a man aged 18 to 30 in good health. The conserved cysteine and the conserved F or W are not part of the CDR3 here. A D gene is named only where the DNA matches it firmly. The size of a clone is reported for some rows only, either as once, few or many, or as a class for expanded clones.

V	J	D	size	CDR3
TRBV11-2	TRBJ2-7	TRBD2	few	ASTRTSGAGEQY
TRBV11-2	TRBJ2-1	TRBD2	few	ASSRGGVYNEQF
TRBV11-2	TRBJ1-2	NA	NA	ASSHNAGISDGYT
TRBV3-1	TRBJ1-5	TRBD1	NA	ASSQRTGNYQPQH
TRBV29-1	TRBJ2-2	NA	few	SVPDSSTGELF
TRBV5-6	TRBJ1-2	TRBD1	NA	ASSRETGSYGYT
TRBV12-3/TRBV12-4	TRBJ1-2	NA	NA	ASTRYPGHPYGYT
TRBV20-1	TRBJ2-1	TRBD2	NA	SARDLLAGGPYNEQF
TRBV6-6	NA	NA	NA	ASSPSKPGSFNYEQY
TRBV20-1	TRBJ2-7	NA	NA	SARDGRGGEQY
TRBV25-1	TRBJ2-3	NA	NA	ASMGDYTDTQY
TRBV4-1	NA	NA	NA	ASSRLQALVNEQF
TRBV4-1	TRBJ1-4	NA	NA	ASSHLGGRNEKLF
TRBV6-6	TRBJ2-1	TRBD1	once	ASSKGAANEQF
TRBV27	TRBJ2-3	NA	few	ASCIRDSRTDTQY
TRBV20-1	TRBJ2-1	TRBD1	NA	SARVWDRLYNEQF
TRBV29-1	TRBJ2-2	NA	NA	SALEGFVGTGELF
TRBV24-1	TRBJ2-5	TRBD1	few	ATSDPRTGSETQY
TRBV6-5	TRBJ1-1	NA	NA	ASSYSSSGEAF
TRBV6-2/TRBV6-3	TRBJ1-2	NA	few	ASSYGRTILNYGYT
TRBV20-1	TRBJ2-5	TRBD2	once	SAPLAGLQETQY
TRBV4-1	TRBJ1-2	TRBD1	NA	ASSQDLGQGNNGYT
TRBV27	TRBJ1-1	NA	few	ASSLGRGPGTEAF
TRBV9	TRBJ2-7	TRBD1	few	ASSIRATGVDEQY
TRBV5-1	NA	NA	NA	ASSLAWGSSSYEQY
TRBV3-1	TRBJ2-1	TRBD2	NA	ASSPRSPGLAGRGHEQF
TRBV20-1	TRBJ2-4	NA	NA	SAGDLGNIQY
TRBV4-3	TRBJ2-1	NA	NA	ASSQDRLDNEQF
TRBV4-2	TRBJ2-5	TRBD2	NA	ASSQDQSGGPPYNEQY
TRBV29-1	NA	TRBD1	NA	SAGDSPGYEQY
TRBV19	TRBJ1-5	NA	NA	ASSRRGTGGNQPQH
TRBV18	TRBJ2-5	TRBD2	NA	ASSPNGAGESQY
TRBV2	TRBJ2-3	TRBD2	few	ASSRLAGTTDTQY